This T cell receptor beta chain came from a study of blood T cell repertoires in COVID-19. In the study overall: Sites in the United States, Italy and Spain provided acute and convalescent COVID-19 samples. T cells, B-cell-depleted T cells, or PBMCs supplied cDNA or gDNA.

The CDR3 is 15 amino acids. The ends lost 6 bases at V and 5 bases at J; junction bases unmatched: 9. The germline CDR1 and CDR2 sequences are LNHDA and SQIVND (reference sequence). Original analysis: Nucleated cell number was recorded as an estimate derived from reference gene primer amplification. Sequencing was performed with immunoSEQ multiplex PCR; in TCRdb, only in-frame clones are kept and a portion is missing. D and trimming were read from the DNA, whereas the V and J calls and clone size are those reported in that table. The sample holds around 140,000 clones, around nine tenths seen once. The receptor's source is a woman aged 65 to 85 with COVID-19, enrolled during active disease. Sequences were obtained from peripheral blood. J is TRBJ1-5 and V is TRBV19, with 8 bases fitting TRBD1. CDR3 sequence (DNA): TGTGCCAGTAGACCGGACAGGGAGCGGTATCAGCCCCAGCATTTT. Translation: CASRPDRERYQPQHF.